Presented here are 17 T cell receptor beta chains from one specimen sequenced in a study of blood T cell repertoires in COVID-19. This table comes from immunoSEQ multiplex PCR, and its TCRdb copy is limited to in-frame clones, with some not included. Of around 250,000 clones in the sample, under 90% were seen once. Sequencing used PBMCs or T cells enriched from blood (not recorded which). The source of these receptors is a man aged 18 to 30 who had recovered from COVID-19.

V gene TRBV19 combines with J gene TRBJ2-1, with TRBD2 matching 9 bases. Trimming at V came to 2 bases and at J to 4 bases, leaving 6 bases not matched to a gene. The CDR3 extends over 16 amino acids. Germline-derived CDR1 and CDR2 are LNHDA and SQIVND (reference sequence). The CDR3, as DNA: TGTGCCAGTAGTATACCCACTAGCGGGCCTTACAATGAGCAGTTCTTC. It encodes CASSIPTSGPYNEQFF.

The rearrangement links TRBV5-6 to TRBJ2-7, with D hard to call. Trimming removed 2 bases at V and 2 bases at J, with 8 bases between. Germline loops: CDR1 SGHDT, CDR2 YYEEEE. The CDR3 contains 13 residues. CDR3 bases: TGTGCCAGCAGCTTAGTAGAAGCCTACGAGCAGTACTTC. Translation gives CASSLVEAYEQYF.

This chain joins TRBV5-1 and TRBJ2-2, with a possible D match to TRBD1 (5 bases). This CDR3 comprises 15 residues. The V and J ends lost 0 bases and 0 bases respectively, with 6 bases between them. The germline gives CDR1 SGHRS, CDR2 YFSETQ. The CDR3 sequence is CASSLEGTNTGELFF. For the CDR3, the DNA is TGCGCCAGCAGCTTGGAGGGGACGAACACCGGGGAGCTGTTTTTT.

This chain connects TRBV19 to TRBJ1-1; D is perhaps TRBD1 (5 bases). The germline CDR1 and CDR2 sequences are LNHDA and SQIVND (reference sequence). The CDR3 consists of 13 residues. V lost 5 bases and J 4 bases, leaving 11 bases between the germline ends. The CDR3 reads CASSRGWGTEAFF. CDR3 DNA: TGTGCCAGTAGTCGGGGGTGGGGCACTGAAGCTTTCTTT.

DNA of the CDR3: TGTGCCAGCACCCTTACGCTAGCAGAAGGCTACGAGCAGTACTTC. It translates to CASTLTLAEGYEQYF. The chain combines TRBV5-5 with TRBJ2-7, with D tentatively TRBD2 (5 bases). Germline V gene lookup returns CDR1 SGHKS and CDR2 YYEKEE (reference sequence). The CDR3 length is 15 residues. With 6 bases removed from V and 3 bases from J, the gap between germline ends came to 19 bases.

The chain joins TRBV12-3 or TRBV12-4 to TRBJ2-5, with D perhaps TRBD1 (6 bases). V was trimmed by 6 bases and J by 5 bases, leaving 13 bases between them. This CDR3 is 13 amino acids long. DNA of the CDR3: TGTGCCAGCAGAAAGGGGGTTGGTGAGACCCAGTACTTC. Protein product: CASRKGVGETQYF.

The chain carries TRBV7-9 and TRBJ2-1; 9 bases map to TRBD2. Germline V gene data show CDR1 as SEHNR and CDR2 as FQNEAQ (reference sequence). This CDR3 comprises 13 residues. V was pared by 5 bases and J by 5 bases, with 1 base of the junction left unmatched. The CDR3 reads CASSRLADNEQFF. CDR3 bases: TGTGCCAGCAGCAGACTAGCGGACAATGAGCAGTTCTTC.

The J gene is TRBJ1-2, the V gene TRBV30, with 7 bases that match TRBD1. The CDR3 covers 16 residues. Germline V gives CDR1 GTSNPN, CDR2 SVGIG (reference sequence). The trim removed 1 base at V and 0 bases at J, leaving 8 bases unmatched. The CDR3 nucleotides read TGTGCCTGGAGTGGAATCGACAGGGAAGCTAACTATGGCTACACCTTC. It codes for CAWSGIDREANYGYTF.

This clone was seen only a few times. The V gene is TRBV5-4, the J gene TRBJ2-2; 8 bases map to TRBD1. This CDR3 is 19 amino acids long. Germline V gives CDR1 SGHNT, CDR2 YYREEE (reference sequence). V shed 0 bases and J 4 bases; nucleotides not matched to a gene: 14. DNA for the CDR3: TGTGCCAGCAGCTTGGGACTTCTTGGACAGGGTCAAGGCACCGGGGAGCTGTTTTTT. As protein: CASSLGLLGQGQGTGELFF.

The CDR3 loop is CASSLGGLNTEAFF. DNA for the CDR3: TGTGCCAGCAGTCTCGGAGGGCTGAACACTGAAGCTTTCTTT. The V gene is TRBV3-1 (or the pseudogene TRBV3-2), the J gene TRBJ1-1; D remains ambiguous. Germline V gives CDR1 LGHDT, CDR2 YNNKEL (reference sequence). The CDR3 is made up of 14 amino acids. V lost 6 bases and J 0 bases, leaving 11 bases between the germline ends.

A single count supports this clone. This chain's CDR3 is CASSITGYQPQHF. The DNA for the CDR3 is TGTGCCAGTAGTATAACAGGTTATCAGCCCCAGCATTTT. J is TRBJ1-5 and V is TRBV19; D perhaps matches TRBD1 (5 bases). CDR3 length: 13 residues. V lost 2 bases, J lost 5 bases, and 7 bases lay in between. Germline assignment: CDR1 LNHDA and CDR2 SQIVND (reference sequence).

V gene TRBV14 combines with J gene TRBJ2-1, with TRBD1 matching 10 bases. Germline CDR1 and CDR2: SGHDN and FVKESK. The CDR3 is made up of 16 amino acids. V gave up 4 bases and J gave up 4 bases; unmatched junction bases: 7. CDR3 amino acids: CASSPRDRGRYNEQFF. The CDR3 DNA is TGTGCCAGCAGCCCCCGGGACAGGGGAAGGTACAATGAGCAGTTCTTC. Together with reference TRBV14 and TRBJ2-1, the CDR3 gives the full variable domain: EAGVTQFPSHSVIEKGQTVTLRCDPISGHDNLYWYRRVMGKEIKFLLHFVKESKQDESGMPNNRFLAERTGGTYSTLKVQPAELEDSGVYFCASSPRDRGRYNEQFFGPGTRLTVL.

The chain combines TRBV5-1 with TRBJ2-7; TRBD1 matches 7 bases. The CDR3 covers 15 residues. V trimming: 5 bases; J trimming: 7 bases; junction bases outside the gene matches: 15. CDR1 and CDR2 from the germline V gene are SGHRS and YFSETQ. CDR3 bases: TGCGCCAGCAGTTTCGGGACAGAAGGGGCGTGGGAGCAGTACTTC. It translates to CASSFGTEGAWEQYF.

The chain is built from TRBV10-3 and TRBJ1-2; 7 bases match TRBD1. The CDR3 has 13 amino acids. V dropped 7 bases and J dropped 5; count of bases not matched to a gene: 7. The germline gives CDR1 ENHRY, CDR2 SYGVKD. CDR3 in DNA: TGTGCCATCACCGCGGACAGGAGGTATGGCTACACCTTC. Protein product: CAITADRRYGYTF.

This rearrangement joins TRBV6-5 to TRBJ1-2; TRBD1 matches at 7 bases. V lost 6 bases to trimming and J lost 2 bases; unmatched junction nucleotides: 6. Germline V gives CDR1 MNHEY, CDR2 SVGAGI. The CDR3 runs 14 residues. This CDR3 reads CASRNRGWNYGYTF. Written as DNA, the CDR3 is TGTGCCAGCAGGAACAGGGGCTGGAACTATGGCTACACCTTC.

The chain uses TRBV27 and TRBJ2-1, with 13 bases matching TRBD2. J gave up 7 bases and V 9 bases, and 3 bases lay outside the gene matches. This CDR3 is 13 amino acids long. Germline V gene data show CDR1 as MNHEY and CDR2 as SMNVEV (reference sequence). The DNA of the CDR3 is TGTGCCAGTCGGACTAGCGGGAGTAATGAGCAGTTCTTC. Protein sequence: CASRTSGSNEQFF.

The CDR3 reads CASSYEGDGTYEQYF. The CDR3, as DNA: TGTGCCAGCAGTTACGAGGGGGACGGAACCTACGAGCAGTACTTC. The V gene is TRBV6-2 or TRBV6-3, the J gene TRBJ2-7, with a tentative D call TRBD1 (6 bases). The CDR3 runs to 15 residues. Per the germline V gene, CDR1 is MNHEY and CDR2 is SVGEGT. Deletions cut 2 bases from V and 2 bases from J, with 13 bases between.